The 30 T cell receptor beta chains below come from one sample, sequenced in a study of regulatory T cells in long-lasting Graves disease. Time point: newly diagnosed GD, antithyroid drugs for less than 3 months. PBMC RNA was the source of the TCR library. HTBI primers from iRepertoire and Arm-PCR of CDR3 regions yielded the TCR beta libraries. One entry per CDR3 protein, called by TCRdb with MiXCR from the multiplex PCR reads. The sample records around 500,000 distinct CDR3 sequences, about 12% being singletons. Separately, the same data were catalogued under a study of T cells in Graves' hyperthyroidism and ophthalmopathy.

The sequences come from peripheral blood mononuclear cells (PBMCs), collected at new diagnosis, from a patient treated with antithyroid drugs. The receptors here all came from a woman in her thirties with Graves disease.

This clonotype was observed a handful of times. This chain joins TRBV20-1 and TRBJ2-1; TRBD2 is a possible D gene (6 bases). This CDR3 contains 14 residues. V lost 3 bases and J 9 bases, leaving 18 bases between the germline ends. Germline loops: CDR1 DFQATT, CDR2 SNEGSKA (reference sequence). The CDR3 region is CSARSSAPAGEQFF. The CDR3 bases are TGCAGTGCTAGGTCTAGCGCCCCCGCTGGTGAGCAGTTCTTC.

The chain has TRBV5-1 and TRBJ2-1; D is unresolved. Germline CDR1 reads SGHRS; CDR2 reads YFSETQ. This CDR3 is built from 13 residues. Trimming shortened V by 0 bases and J by 3 bases, and 4 bases separated the two germline ends. CDR3 in amino acids: CASSLANYNEQFF. CDR3 nucleotide sequence: TGCGCCAGCAGCTTGGCCAACTACAATGAGCAGTTCTTC.

This clonotype was detected many times. This chain connects TRBV2 to TRBJ2-2; D gene ambiguous. With 7 bases removed from V and 0 bases from J, the gap between germline ends came to 12 bases. Germline lookup yields CDR1 SNHLY and CDR2 FYNNEI. This CDR3 comprises 15 residues. The CDR3: CASTADQSNTGELFF. CDR3 nucleotides: TGTGCCAGCACAGCCGACCAGTCGAACACCGGGGAGCTGTTTTTT.

This clonotype was counted many times. The chain recombines TRBV10-3 with TRBJ2-3; TRBD2 matches 10 bases. The CDR3 extends over 15 amino acids. CDR1 ENHRY and CDR2 SYGVKD come from the germline V gene. The V segment lost 11 bases and the J segment 1 base; nucleotides outside the gene matches: 9. The DNA for the CDR3 is TGTGCCTCGCAATGGGGGACTAGCGGCACAGATACGCAGTATTTT. This encodes CASQWGTSGTDTQYF.

In this sample, this clonotype turned up a few times. The chain is built from TRBV5-6 and TRBJ2-7; D is uncertain. The V end was cut by 3 bases, the J end by 3 bases, with 7 bases between. This CDR3 is 12 amino acids long. Looked up from germline, CDR1 is SGHDT and CDR2 is YYEEEE. The DNA for the CDR3 is TGTGCCAGCAGCTCCGGGTTCTACGAGCAGTACTTC. Its translation is CASSSGFYEQYF.

Ten or more counts support this clonotype. The genes are TRBV5-4 and TRBJ2-5; unclear D gene. Trimming stripped 4 bases from V and 5 bases from J, with 24 bases between. CDR3 length: 17 amino acids. Germline loops: CDR1 SGHNT, CDR2 YYREEE (reference sequence). CDR3 nucleotides: TGTGCCAGCAGCCCCCCCAACGGCCCCCTGGCTCGGGAGACCCAGTACTTC. Encoded protein: CASSPPNGPLARETQYF.

There are many counts of this clonotype. J is TRBJ2-1 and V is TRBV20-1; no reliable D call. The CDR3 consists of 12 residues. The germline V gene encodes CDR1 DFQATT and CDR2 SNEGSKA (reference sequence). The V gene lost 0 bases and the J gene lost 6 bases, with 6 bases spanning the gap. CDR3 loop: CSARDGRNEQFF. DNA for the CDR3: TGCAGTGCTAGAGATGGCCGCAATGAGCAGTTCTTC.

This clonotype occurred many times. The CDR3 sequence: CASSFWASGRDNEQFF. CDR3 nucleotides: TGTGCCAGCAGTTTTTGGGCTAGCGGTCGTGACAATGAGCAGTTCTTC. The V gene is TRBV28, the J gene TRBJ2-1, with 7 bases fitting TRBD2. There are 16 residues in the CDR3. V shed 3 bases, J shed 5 bases, and the junction held 10 bases outside the gene matches. Germline V gene data show CDR1 as MDHEN and CDR2 as SYDVKM.

This clonotype was picked up many times. The chain has TRBV12-3 or TRBV12-4 and TRBJ2-5; tentatively, D is TRBD2 (6 bases). V was clipped by 6 bases and J by 1 base, with 18 bases between them. The CDR3 has 16 residues. The CDR3 reads CASSPILGGTQETQYF. The CDR3 DNA reads as TGTGCCAGCAGCCCCATTCTCGGCGGGACCCAAGAGACCCAGTACTTC.

The genes are TRBV5-5 and TRBJ1-2, with 10 bases that match TRBD1. The CDR3 runs 14 residues. Trimming removed 4 bases from V and 5 bases from J; junction bases left unmatched: 5. Germline-derived CDR1 and CDR2 are SGHKS and YYEKEE (reference sequence). CDR3 in amino acids: CASSDPGQGYGYTF. The CDR3 region has the DNA TGTGCCAGCAGCGATCCGGGACAGGGGTATGGCTACACCTTC.

As regards this clonotype: This may arise from a read error, as a much more abundant clone is one base away. The rearrangement links TRBV6-1 to TRBJ2-1; 8 bases line up with TRBD2. The CDR3 covers 18 residues. Germline CDR1 is MNHNS and CDR2 is SASEGT. Trimming cost V 10 bases and J 5 bases; bases outside gene matches: 22. CDR3 residues: CATLPRGVALSSHNEQFF. CDR3 sequence (DNA): TGTGCCACCCTACCGCGGGGGGTAGCCCTTTCGTCCCACAATGAGCAGTTCTTC.

This clonotype has just a few counts. The rearrangement joins TRBV18 to TRBJ1-1; D call uncertain. The CDR3 sequence is 15 residues long. The V gene lost 1 base and the J gene lost 1 base, with 10 bases spanning the gap. Germline V gene sequence: CDR1 KGHSH, CDR2 LQKENI. The CDR3 coding sequence is TGTGCCAGCTCACCACATCCCCTAGGGAACACTGAAGCTTTCTTT. As protein: CASSPHPLGNTEAFF.

This clonotype was seen ten or more times. This chain uses TRBV11-2 with TRBJ1-2; 7 positions match TRBD1. Germline-derived CDR1 and CDR2 are SGHAT and FQNNGV. Losses at the gene ends were 5 bases for V and 4 bases for J; bases not matched to a gene: 10. The CDR3 is 15 amino acids. The CDR3 DNA is TGTGCCAGCAGCAAGACAGGGAGGGCTGGCTATGGCTACACCTTC. Translation: CASSKTGRAGYGYTF. Full variable domain (rest looked up from reference TRBV11-2 and TRBJ1-2): EAGVAQSPRYKIIEKRQSVAFWCNPISGHATLYWYQQILGQGPKLLIQFQNNGVVDDSQLPKDRFSAERLKGVDSTLKIQPAKLEDSAVYLCASSKTGRAGYGYTFGSGTRLTVV.

The rearrangement joins TRBV5-4 to TRBJ2-3; 8 nucleotides line up with TRBD2. V gave up 3 bases and J gave up 4 bases; unmatched junction bases: 7. The CDR3 runs 15 residues. Germline assignment: CDR1 SGHNT and CDR2 YYREEE (reference sequence). The CDR3 is CASSSREVRADTQYF. CDR3 nucleotide sequence: TGTGCCAGCAGCTCGCGGGAGGTTCGGGCAGATACGCAGTATTTT.

This clonotype was picked up a small number of times. The CDR3 loop is CASSRTGVSEKLFF. The CDR3 region has the DNA TGTGCCAGCAGCAGGACCGGAGTTTCTGAAAAACTGTTTTTT. This chain uses TRBV3-1 with TRBJ1-4; D gene ambiguous. Between the trimmed V and J ends, which lost 5 bases and 7 bases, there was a span of 14 bases. CDR1 and CDR2 from the germline V gene are LGHDT and YNNKEL (reference sequence). The CDR3 is 14 residues long.

There are many counts of this clonotype. The chain uses TRBV12-5 and TRBJ1-2; D is ambiguous. CDR3 length equals 8 residues. V lost 9 bases and J 11 bases, leaving 7 bases between the germline ends. Germline lookup yields CDR1 LGHNT and CDR2 FRNRAP. In DNA, the CDR3 is TGTGCTAGCGGGCGGTACACCTTC. Translation: CASGRYTF.

This clonotype has just a few counts. A much larger clone sits a single nucleotide away, making a read error possible. The rearrangement links TRBV2 to TRBJ1-4; TRBD1 aligns across 7 bases. This CDR3 contains 14 residues. The germline CDR1 and CDR2 sequences are SNHLY and FYNNEI. The CDR3 reads CASSEDRNYEELFF. CDR3 nucleotides: TGTGCCAGCAGCGAGGACAGGAACTATGAAGAACTGTTTTTT.

This clonotype was seen many times. V gene TRBV20-1 combines with J gene TRBJ2-7, with 7 nucleotides matching TRBD2. In germline, CDR1 is DFQATT, CDR2 SNEGSKA (reference sequence). With V trimmed by 0 bases and J by 6 bases, 17 bases remained unmatched. The length of the CDR3 is 17 residues. CDR3 sequence: CSARDPAPVGGPSEQYF. CDR3 nucleotide sequence: TGCAGTGCTAGAGATCCGGCACCTGTGGGAGGGCCTAGCGAGCAGTACTTC.

There are a few counts of this clonotype. This chain joins TRBV9 and TRBJ2-5; either TRBD1 or TRBD2 may fit D (6 bases each). Trimming left V 0 bases short and J 6 bases short, with 12 bases between. This CDR3 spans 14 amino acids. Germline CDR1 and CDR2: SGDLS and YYNGEE. The CDR3 DNA follows: TGTGCCAGCAGCGTAGATGGGGGGCCGCAGACCCAGTACTTC. This sequence encodes CASSVDGGPQTQYF.

This clonotype was counted at least ten times. The rearrangement links TRBV7-9 to TRBJ2-1; TRBD2 matches at 10 bases. The CDR3 is 15 residues long. Germline-derived CDR1 and CDR2 are SEHNR and FQNEAQ (reference sequence). V shed 8 bases, J shed 2 bases, and the junction held 6 bases outside the gene matches. The CDR3 DNA is TGTGCCAGCCGCAAGCGGGAGGGAACCTACAATGAGCAGTTCTTC. It yields the protein CASRKREGTYNEQFF. Together with reference TRBV7-9 and TRBJ2-1, the CDR3 gives the full variable domain: DTGVSQNPRHKITKRGQNVTFRCDPISEHNRLYWYRQTLGQGPEFLTYFQNEAQLEKSRLLSDRFSAERPKGSFSTLEIQRTEQGDSAMYLCASRKREGTYNEQFFGPGTRLTVL.

This clonotype was seen at least ten times. At one of its ends the junction is not consistent with the germline gene, which may arise from a read error. This CDR3 reads CASSERDRPGLF. The CDR3 DNA is TGTGCCAGCAGTGAAAGGGACAGGCCCGGGCTTTTT. V gene TRBV6-1 combines with J gene TRBJ1-4; TRBD1 matches at 8 bases. This CDR3 contains 12 residues. CDR1 MNHNS and CDR2 SASEGT come from the germline V gene.

This clonotype was seen repeatedly, ten times or more. This chain connects TRBV12-3 or TRBV12-4 to TRBJ1-1, with a possible D match to TRBD1 (5 bases). Trimming took 2 bases from V and 5 from J, leaving 12 bases between them. The CDR3 has 14 residues. The CDR3 nucleotides are TGTGCCAGCAGTTTATGGGGGGGGAGGACTGAAGCTTTCTTT. This gives the protein CASSLWGGRTEAFF.

This clonotype was seen repeatedly, ten times or more. The rearrangement uses TRBV28 and TRBJ1-1; tentatively, D is TRBD1 (5 bases). Trimming cost V 2 bases and J 8 bases, with 18 bases left between them. There are 15 residues in the CDR3. Per the germline V gene, CDR1 is MDHEN and CDR2 is SYDVKM. In nucleotides, the CDR3 is TGTGCCAGCAGTTTAACAGGTATAGACCTTCGGGAAGCTTTCTTT. Protein product: CASSLTGIDLREAFF.

In its sample, this clonotype was seen a few times. The CDR3 nucleotides read TGTGCCAGCAGCTTAGAGGTTGCGGGGGTTGACACTGAAGCTTTCTTT. This codes for CASSLEVAGVDTEAFF. V and J are TRBV7-9 and TRBJ1-1, with D possibly matching TRBD1 (5 bases). This CDR3 contains 16 residues. Per the germline V gene, CDR1 is SEHNR and CDR2 is FQNEAQ (reference sequence). V was cut by 1 base and J by 3 bases, with 15 bases left in between.

There are many counts of this clonotype. The chain employs TRBV7-9 and TRBJ2-7, with D unresolved. Per germline, CDR1 SEHNR and CDR2 FQNEAQ (reference sequence). The CDR3 covers 13 residues. Trimming removed 3 bases at V and 3 bases at J, with 9 bases between. Here the CDR3 DNA reads TGTGCCAGCAGCTTGCACACAAACTACGAGCAGTACTTC. Translation gives CASSLHTNYEQYF.

V gene TRBV14 combines with J gene TRBJ1-1; D is perhaps TRBD1 (6 bases). Trimming took off 3 bases at V and 4 bases at J, with 9 bases between the two ends. The CDR3 is 13 residues long. The V gene's germline CDR1 is SGHDN and CDR2 FVKESK. CDR3 nucleotides: TGTGCCAGCAGCCATCAACAGGGCACTGAAGCTTTCTTT. Encoded protein: CASSHQQGTEAFF.

V and J are TRBV4-1 and TRBJ2-1; D gene unclear. This CDR3 is built from 13 residues. V was trimmed by 0 bases and J by 8 bases, leaving 8 bases between them. Germline CDR1 is MGHRA and CDR2 is YSYEKL. This CDR3 reads CASSQDIRDEQFF. In DNA form, the CDR3 reads TGCGCCAGCAGCCAAGATATTCGGGATGAGCAGTTCTTC.

This clonotype was observed many times. V and J are TRBV7-9 and TRBJ1-2; D uncertain. V was pared by 0 bases and J by 0 bases, with 17 bases between. Germline loops: CDR1 SEHNR, CDR2 FQNEAQ (reference sequence). The CDR3 has 18 residues. The CDR3, as DNA: TGTGCCAGCAGCTTAGCGGAATCTGCGGACTTAGCTAACTATGGCTACACCTTC. Protein product: CASSLAESADLANYGYTF.

This chain uses TRBV29-1 with TRBJ2-1; tentative D call: TRBD2 (5 bases). The CDR3 runs 14 residues. Looked up from germline, CDR1 is SQVTM and CDR2 is ANQGSEA. The ends were cut back, 0 bases at V and 7 bases at J, with 13 bases in the middle. CDR3 in amino acids: CSVEDRDRGNEQFF. Written as DNA, the CDR3 is TGCAGCGTTGAAGATCGTGACCGCGGGAATGAGCAGTTCTTC.

The V gene is TRBV19, the J gene TRBJ2-4, with a weak D call TRBD2 (7 bases). Germline lookup yields CDR1 LNHDA and CDR2 SQIVND (reference sequence). V lost 6 bases to trimming and J lost 0 bases, with 15 bases between them. This CDR3 has 16 amino acids. CDR3 residues: CASSKGGGAAKNIQYF. CDR3 DNA sequence: TGTGCCAGTAGCAAGGGAGGGGGGGCAGCCAAAAACATTCAGTACTTC.